This entry concerns a single TCR beta chain. No antigen is known for it. It has no much larger one-base neighbor in the sample; base qualities were not kept. Participants in the prospective study were aged about 18 to 95 years, lived in over 20 United States geographic areas, and enrolled through a virtual design. In the prospective study, cohorts were assigned on the basis of participant-reported clinical history obtained from a screening survey and a study questionnaire. Recovered participants in ImmuneRACE Cohort 3 were defined as having two consecutive negative NP/OP PCR tests, clearance from a healthcare professional, or resolution of symptoms. Mobile phlebotomists in the prospective study collected whole blood, serum and a nasopharyngeal or oropharyngeal swab from every participant. Additional blood draws and questionnaires over an approximately two-month period could optionally be provided by prospective study participants. Prospective study blood samples were shipped either frozen or at room temperature before DNA extraction.

TCRbeta CDR3 regions were amplified from genomic DNA using the immunoSEQ Assay, a bias-controlled multiplex PCR. Turning to the authors' computational methods: The number of nucleated cells in each sample was estimated from the amplification of reference gene primers within the assay. To quantify the absolute abundance of each unique TCRbeta CDR3 rearrangement, sequence reads were collapsed and filtered. For each sample, productive Simpson clonality was calculated by taking the square root of Simpson's diversity index across productive rearrangements. In its TCRdb copy, this immuneACCESS table keeps in-frame sequences only and misses some clones. Where compared with another copy, unresolved V genes explain less than half of these, and the others have no known cause. That table furnishes V, J and clone size, whereas the DNA furnished D and trimming. The sample records approximately 200,000 clones, around 82% of which are singletons. The ten largest clones take up less than 8.5% of the sample.

CDR1 and CDR2 were assigned from the germline V gene as SNHLY and FYNNEI. V has 4 bases trimmed and J has 1 base trimmed; junction bases matching no gene number 3. The CDR3 covers 15 residues, taking in both the cysteine and the phenylalanine. This entry keeps only the CDR3 DNA: 45 bases, framed from base 1. The sample originates from a study of blood T cell repertoires in COVID-19 (TCRdb year 2020). A note on the overall study: The collaborator samples originated in the United States, Italy and Spain and spanned the acute and convalescent phases of COVID-19. The material from the prospective study consisted of cDNA or gDNA derived from T cells, B-cell-depleted T cells, or PBMCs. Deeply sampled blood TCRbeta repertoires from subjects exposed to, actively infected with, or recovered from COVID-19 were included in the dataset. The repertoires were made available in a free public database intended to serve as a resource for research on the immune response to SARS-CoV-2. The samples were drawn from the first 160 participants of the ongoing ImmuneRACE study and from over a thousand subjects provided by 6 global collaborators. A de-identified subject ID, COVID-19 status, age in years and sex were almost always included in the sample metadata. Where available, HLA class I and class II types were taken from metadata supplied by the sample provider and were not determined by assay-based typing. Summary of the overall study and its limitations: How much clinical and demographic metadata was included differed by source and by participant, and the metadata was provided uncurated.

This sequence originates from a man aged 40-50 years who had recovered from COVID-19. The sequenced sample was PBMCs or T cells enriched from blood (not recorded which). The rearrangement joined TRBV2 to TRBJ1-3, with 8 junctional bases fitting TRBD1. The CDR3 corresponds to CASSADRVSGNTIYF. The nucleotide sequence reads as follows: TGTGCCAGCAGTGCGGACAGGGTATCTGGAAACACCATATATTTT.